One TCR beta chain is described in this entry. Its antigen is not identified. V gave up 7 bases and J gave up 3 bases; unmatched junction bases: 5. This CDR3 comprises 12 residues. Germline V gene lookup returns CDR1 SQVTM and CDR2 ANQGSEA. This entry is derived from a study of cytomegalovirus exposure and HLA in healthy donors. Findings and caveats of the study: As a later analysis revealed, most CMV-associated TCR beta chains appeared HLA-restricted.

PCR amplification relied on 60 Vbeta primers (plus 13 Jbeta primers). Assay: immunoSEQ multiplex PCR; the TCRdb copy retains only in-frame clones and omits some. This sample yields about 85,000 clones, of which around four fifths are seen a single time; roughly 2% belongs to the top ten. The receptor was derived from a boy younger than 18 in good health and CMV-seronegative. The material sequenced was PBMCs. The rearrangement joins TRBV29-1 to TRBJ2-5; 7 nucleotides align to TRBD1. The CDR3 is CSGTGTEETQYF. CDR3 DNA: TGCAGCGGTACCGGGACAGAAGAGACCCAGTACTTC.